The rows below give T cell receptor beta chains drawn from one sample of a study of cytomegalovirus exposure and HLA in healthy donors. Profiled with immunoSEQ multiplex PCR; TCRdb holds only in-frame clones, not every one. The sample data list about 87,000 clones. Material for sequencing was PBMCs. Receptor source: a man over 45 in good health and CMV-seropositive. Each CDR3 is given with its conserved first and last residue. A D gene is named only where the DNA matches it firmly.

>.|TRBJ2-1|TRBV30
TGTGCCTGGAGCCGACACGATGAGCAGTTCTTC
CAWSRHDEQFF
>TRBD2|TRBJ2-7|TRBV7-9
TGTGCCAGCAGCCCAAGCGCGCCTAGCGGCTACGAGCAGTACTTC
CASSPSAPSGYEQYF
>TRBD2|TRBJ2-1|TRBV30
TGTGCCTGGAATCCGGGACTAGCGATCTTGAGGTATGAGCAGTTCTTC
CAWNPGLAILRYEQFF
>.|TRBJ1-1|TRBV5-6
TGTGCCAGCAGCCTCAAGACAGGTTGGTGGGACACTGAAGCTTTCTTT
CASSLKTGWWDTEAFF
>.|TRBJ1-5|TRBV6-6
TGTGCCAGCAGCATGGCAGAGGATAGCAATCAGCCCCAGCATTTT
CASSMAEDSNQPQHF
>TRBD1|TRBJ2-2|TRBV30
TGTGCCGGACAGGGGATGACCGGGGAGCTGTTTTTT
CAGQGMTGELFF
>TRBD2|TRBJ2-7|TRBV7-2
TGTGCCAGCAGCTTAGGGACTAGCGGGAGCTACGAGCAGTACTTC
CASSLGTSGSYEQYF
>.|TRBJ2-7|TRBV21-1
TGTGCCAGCAGCAAAGACCAGGGGGCCTCCTACGAGCAGTACTTC
CASSKDQGASYEQYF
>TRBD1|TRBJ2-1|TRBV7-9
TGTGCCAGCAGCTTTTTCCCGACAGGGGGCTTCTACAATGAGCAGTTCTTC
CASSFFPTGGFYNEQFF
>TRBD1|TRBJ1-2|TRBV6-5
TGTGCCAGCAGTTCGCCGGACAGGGCGGATCGTGGCTACACCTTC
CASSSPDRADRGYTF
>TRBD1|TRBJ1-1|TRBV2
TGTGCCAGCAGTGAACAGGGGGGAAACACTGAAGCTTTCTTT
CASSEQGGNTEAFF
>TRBD2|TRBJ2-5|TRBV18
TGTGCCAGCTCACTTTTAACTAGCGACCAAGAGACCCAGTACTTC
CASSLLTSDQETQYF
>TRBD2|TRBJ2-7|TRBV4-3
TGCGCCAGCAGCCAAGGACTAGCGGGAGGCCGGAGGGCCTACGAGCAGTACTTC
CASSQGLAGGRRAYEQYF
>TRBD1|TRBJ2-5|TRBV30
TGTGCCTGGAGACAGACAGGGAAAGAGACCCAGTACTTC
CAWRQTGKETQYF
>.|TRBJ2-3|TRBV20-1
TGCAGTGCTAGTCGGACAGATACGCAGTATTTT
CSASRTDTQYF
>.|TRBJ2-3|TRBV29-1
TGCAGCGTTGTAAGAGGTTCCACAGATACGCAGTATTTT
CSVVRGSTDTQYF
>.|TRBJ2-2|TRBV27
TGTGCCAGCAGTCCGTACCGAAGCGCCGGGGAGCTGTTTTTT
CASSPYRSAGELFF
>.|TRBJ2-2|TRBV19
TGTGCCAGTGACAGAGGTGAGGCTTGGGGCACCGGGGAGCTGTTTTTT
CASDRGEAWGTGELFF
>.|TRBJ1-5|TRBV9
TGTGCCAGCAGTCCCACAGGTCTCGGTCAGCCCCAGCATTTT
CASSPTGLGQPQHF
>TRBD1|TRBJ2-5|TRBV10-3
TGTGCCATCAAAACCGGGGACAGTTTTCAAGAGACCCAGTACTTC
CAIKTGDSFQETQYF
>TRBD2|TRBJ2-1|TRBV4-3
TGCGCCAGCAGCCAAGAGGAAACGGACACTGCTAGCGGCAAATACAATGAGCAGTTCTTC
CASSQEETDTASGKYNEQFF
>.|TRBJ1-3|TRBV6-6
TGTGCCAGCAGTTACGGGCAGTACTCTGGAAACACCATATATTTT
CASSYGQYSGNTIYF
>.|TRBJ2-1|TRBV5-1
TGCGCCAGCAGGCCAGCGGAGGGGACCGACAATGAGCAGTTCTTC
CASRPAEGTDNEQFF
>TRBD1|TRBJ1-5|TRBV7-8
TGTGCCAGCAGCCCCGACAGGGTAGGCGGACAGCCCCAGCATTTT
CASSPDRVGGQPQHF
>.|TRBJ1-2|TRBV4-3
TGCGCCAGCAGCCAAGACCCGTCGCTGTCGGGGGGGTACTATGGCTACACCTTC
CASSQDPSLSGGYYGYTF
>TRBD1|TRBJ1-2|TRBV28
TGTGCCAGCAGTCTGGACAGGATTGGCTACACCTTC
CASSLDRIGYTF
>TRBD1|TRBJ1-2|TRBV6-1
TGTGCCAGCAGTGACGGGGCAGGGGGAGGCTATGGCTACACCTTC
CASSDGAGGGYGYTF
>TRBD2|TRBJ2-1|TRBV6-5
TGTGCCAGCAGTTACTCGCCTAGCGGGGCGTACAATGAGCAGTTCTTC
CASSYSPSGAYNEQFF
>.|TRBJ2-1|TRBV27
TGTGCCAGCAGTTCGGGTATCGGGCAGTTCTTC
CASSSGIGQFF